The T cell receptor beta chain described here comes from a study of cytomegalovirus exposure and HLA in healthy donors. Study-level findings and limits: It was reported in a later analysis that an Asian-associated ancestry cluster showed fewer N-insertions than the 666-donor mean. Indistinguishable V segments, including TRBV6-2 and TRBV6-3, were excluded.

The CDR3 contains 15 residues. Looked up from germline, CDR1 is SGHNT and CDR2 is YENEEA. V shed 5 bases, J shed 0 bases, and the junction held 4 bases outside the gene matches. Of note for this clone: The antigen remains unidentified.

Primers included in the PCR were 60 Vbeta and 13 Jbeta primers. Per the original methods: The count from a later analysis was some 76 million unique TCR beta chains, 9.5 million to 11 million of them shared. The table came from immunoSEQ multiplex PCR; TCRdb's copy has only in-frame clones and leaves some out. V and J calls and clone size come straight from that table; D and trimming were deduced from the DNA. The top ten clones hold under 20% of a sample with tens of thousands of clones, 80% to 90% of them seen once. Sample: PBMCs. The rearrangement joins TRBV11-3 to TRBJ2-1, with 7 bases matching TRBD2. This clonotype was sampled from a man in his 70s in good health and CMV-seropositive. CDR3 nucleotides: TGTGCCAGCAGCCTCGGGGGGAGCTCCTACAATGAGCAGTTCTTC. Translated, it gives CASSLGGSSYNEQFF.